This TCR beta chain appears in the sequencing data of a study of memory CD4+ T cells and cytomegalovirus serostatus. Overall study: This sample comes from healthy Belgian adults, roughly 9 CMV seropositive, approximately 24 seronegative.

Germline loops: CDR1 SEHNR, CDR2 FQNEAQ (reference sequence). Trimming removed 6 bases at V and 3 bases at J, with 21 bases between. The CDR3 contains 17 residues. Study-wide results and limits: Of 150 to 200 reported CMV TCRbeta sequences, some 70 were found in memory CD4+ repertoires.

Clones were read by immunoSEQ multiplex PCR, and TCRdb kept only the in-frame ones, dropping some. The profile shows 50,000 to 70,000 clones, about three quarters of them singletons. With respect to this clone: No antigen is known for it.

Single viable CD3+CD4+CD8-CD45RO+ cells were sorted as the memory CD4+ T cells. Material: memory CD4+ T cells from blood. The clonotype was recovered from an adult in good health and CMV-seropositive. The chain recombines TRBV7-9 with TRBJ1-3; D possibly corresponds to TRBD1 (6 bases). CDR3 sequence reads: CASSYNTGQFFGNTIYF. CDR3 bases: TGTGCCAGCAGTTACAACACGGGACAATTTTTTGGAAACACCATATATTTT.